Listed below are T cell receptor beta chains from one sample, sequenced in a study of a mutant IDH1 vaccine in newly diagnosed glioma. Their target antigens are unknown. Clones were read by immunoSEQ multiplex PCR, and TCRdb kept only the in-frame ones, dropping some. This table has 50,000 to 85,000 clones, approximately 87% appearing once. The source material was PBMCs, sampled from a glioma patient whose treatment included an IDH1 peptide vaccine. These receptors were collected from a man between 18 and 29 years old with glioma. Both conserved end residues are part of each CDR3. The D gene is left open where the match is weak. Expanded clones get a size class; other rows say once, few or many, or leave the size out.

d_gene	v_gene	abundance	j_gene	CDR3nt	CDR3aa
-	TRBV30	-	TRBJ1-6	TGTGCCTGGAGTATATCAGGGGCTAGCTCCTATAATTCACCCCTCCACTTT	CAWSISGASSYNSPLHF
TRBD1	TRBV9	-	TRBJ1-2	TGTGCCAGCAGCGTAGTGACAGGAAGGGGGCTCCACACCTTC	CASSVVTGRGLHTF
-	TRBV5-1	-	TRBJ1-3	TGCGCCAGCAGCTTGGAAGGGAACTCTGGAAACACCATATATTTT	CASSLEGNSGNTIYF
-	TRBV6-1	once	TRBJ1-2	TGTGCCAGCGGGGGGAGCCGTAGAACTTATGGCTACACCTTC	CASGGSRRTYGYTF
-	TRBV11-1	-	TRBJ2-2	TGTGCCAGCAGCGGCAGCACGATCACCGGGGAGCTGTTTTTT	CASSGSTITGELFF
-	TRBV4-3	-	TRBJ1-4	TGCGCCAGCAGCCAAGATCGTGGCAGGTCGAATGAAAAACTGTTTTTT	CASSQDRGRSNEKLFF
-	TRBV30	-	TRBJ1-3	TGTGCCTGGAGTGGGTTTAAGATCTCTGGAAACACCATATATTTT	CAWSGFKISGNTIYF
-	TRBV29-1	-	TRBJ2-6	TGCAGCGTTCCGACATCCGATTTTTCTGGGGCCAACGTCCTGACTTTC	CSVPTSDFSGANVLTF
TRBD1	TRBV4-3	few	TRBJ1-2	TGCGCCAGCAGCCCCCGGGACAGGGAGGACTATGGCTACACCTTC	CASSPRDREDYGYTF
TRBD1	TRBV5-8	-	TRBJ2-3	TGTGCCAGCAGCTGGGGACAGGGGCCCCCAGATACGCAGTATTTT	CASSWGQGPPDTQYF
TRBD1	TRBV19	-	TRBJ1-2	TGTGCCAGTAGTGTGATGGGACAGGGGAGCTATGGCTACACCTTC	CASSVMGQGSYGYTF
-	TRBV12-1	medium-sized	TRBJ2-3	TGTGCCAGCAGCTTGAGGTGGGACAGGGACGGAGATACGCAGTATTTT	CASSLRWDRDGDTQYF
-	TRBV6-1	-	TRBJ1-2	TGTGCCAGCAGTGAAGCTCACCATCTCGGGGGGCATGGCTACACCTTC	CASSEAHHLGGHGYTF
TRBD1	TRBV30	-	TRBJ1-5	TGTGCCTGGAGTCCACCAACGGGACAGGGAGGACGATACGATCAGCCCCAGCATTTT	CAWSPPTGQGGRYDQPQHF
-	TRBV7-9	few	TRBJ1-1	TGTGCCAGCAGCCAAAGCACTGTCAGGGCCACTGAAGCTTTCTTT	CASSQSTVRATEAFF
TRBD2	TRBV14	-	TRBJ2-5	TGTGCCAGCAGCCAAGGGTCCAGCGGGGTACAAGAGACCCAGTACTTC	CASSQGSSGVQETQYF
TRBD2	TRBV30	-	TRBJ2-3	TGTGCCTGGAGTGTGGGACTAGCGGACACAGATACGCAGTATTTT	CAWSVGLADTDTQYF
-	TRBV7-9	few	TRBJ1-4	TGTGCCAGCAGCTATTCGTGGTCCCCAGCTAATGAAAAACTGTTTTTT	CASSYSWSPANEKLFF
-	TRBV18	few	TRBJ1-1	TGTGCCAGCTCAGGCACGGTTAACACTGAAGCTTTCTTT	CASSGTVNTEAFF
TRBD1	TRBV28	medium-sized	TRBJ1-5	TGTGCCAGCAGTCCGTTTACGACAGGGGAGTATCAGCCCCAGCATTTT	CASSPFTTGEYQPQHF
-	TRBV28	once	TRBJ1-1	TGTGCCAGCAGTTTTAGGCGAGGCAGGGGGAACACTGAAGCTTTCTTT	CASSFRRGRGNTEAFF
-	TRBV5-5	-	TRBJ2-7	TGTGCCAGCAGCTTAAGGGACACCTACGAGCAGTACTTC	CASSLRDTYEQYF
-	TRBV7-2	-	TRBJ2-6	TGTGCCAGCAGCCCTGGGAACTCTGGGGCCAACGTCCTGACTTTC	CASSPGNSGANVLTF
-	TRBV7-2	-	TRBJ2-6	TGTGCCAGCAGCCTAGACTCAGGGAACGCTGGGGCCAACGTCCTGACTTTC	CASSLDSGNAGANVLTF
-	TRBV5-4	-	TRBJ2-5	TGTGCCAGCAGCTTGCCGGGATCAGGGGAACAAGAGACCCAGTACTTC	CASSLPGSGEQETQYF
-	TRBV7-9	-	TRBJ2-7	TGTGCCAGCAGCTTAGCATCCCTGACGACAGGACCCCGCTACGAGCAGTACTTC	CASSLASLTTGPRYEQYF
-	TRBV6-5	-	TRBJ1-1	TGTGCCAGCAGTTACTCGCGACAGCTTGTGAACACTGAAGCTTTCTTT	CASSYSRQLVNTEAFF
-	TRBV18	-	TRBJ1-6	TGTGCCAGCTCACTCTATAGAGGCGGAGGCTATAATTCACCCCTCCACTTT	CASSLYRGGGYNSPLHF
-	TRBV28	-	TRBJ1-1	TGTGCCAGCAGTTCCCCCGTCGGCAGGCTGAACACTGAAGCTTTCTTT	CASSSPVGRLNTEAFF
-	TRBV6-1	-	TRBJ2-7	TGTGCCAGCACACCCTGGCGGCAGGGAGGATATGAGCAGTACTTC	CASTPWRQGGYEQYF
-	TRBV18	-	TRBJ1-1	TGTGCCAGCTCACTACATACCCTGAACACTGAAGCTTTCTTT	CASSLHTLNTEAFF
TRBD1	TRBV19	few	TRBJ1-5	TGTGCCAGTACCACAGGGGGCAACCAGCCCCAGCATTTT	CASTTGGNQPQHF
TRBD2	TRBV6-5	-	TRBJ2-7	TGTGCCAGCAGTTACTTGGGCGGGGGACGTCTTTACGAGCAGTACTTC	CASSYLGGGRLYEQYF
-	TRBV27	-	TRBJ2-7	TGTGCCAGCAGTTTAGTTCCGGGGGCAACCGCGTACGAGCAGTACTTC	CASSLVPGATAYEQYF
TRBD1	TRBV6-5	-	TRBJ2-3	TGTGCCAGCAGTCGGACGGACAGGTTCACAGATACGCAGTATTTT	CASSRTDRFTDTQYF
-	TRBV7-2	few	TRBJ2-2	TGTGCCAGCAGCTCTAGCGTCACCGGGGAGCTGTTTTTT	CASSSSVTGELFF
-	TRBV19	few	TRBJ1-5	TGTGCCAGTAGCCTCTCAAATCAGGCTGCACAGCCCCAGCATTTT	CASSLSNQAAQPQHF
TRBD1	TRBV27	once	TRBJ1-5	TGTGCCAGCAGTTACGACAGGGCGAATCAGCCCCAGCATTTT	CASSYDRANQPQHF
TRBD1	TRBV18	once	TRBJ1-1	TGTGCCAGCTCACCCGGGACAGAGAACACTGAAGCTTTCTTT	CASSPGTENTEAFF
-	TRBV9	-	TRBJ2-7	TGTGCCAGCAGCGTAGGGGACGGCTACGAGCAGTACTTC	CASSVGDGYEQYF
-	TRBV5-4	-	TRBJ2-5	TGTGCCAGCAGCTTGGGAGGTACGGAGACCCAGTACTTC	CASSLGGTETQYF
-	TRBV2	-	TRBJ1-1	TGTGCCAGCATCGCCTTGAACACTGAAGCTTTCTTT	CASIALNTEAFF
-	TRBV27	-	TRBJ2-7	TGTGCCAGCAGCCCAAGCCCTAGCTACGAGCAGTACTTC	CASSPSPSYEQYF
-	TRBV19	few	TRBJ1-4	TGTGCCAGTAGGCCCAGGGGCAGGGCTAATGAAAAACTGTTTTTT	CASRPRGRANEKLFF
-	TRBV28	-	TRBJ1-4	TGTGCCACCCGGTGGGGGTTTTCTAATGAAAAACTGTTTTTT	CATRWGFSNEKLFF
TRBD1	TRBV7-6	-	TRBJ2-3	TGTGCCAGCACTCAATTGACAGGGTTAGATACGCAGTATTTT	CASTQLTGLDTQYF
-	TRBV5-1	-	TRBJ2-1	TGCGCCAGCAGCTTAGGCAGGGGTAGTGAGCAGTTCTTC	CASSLGRGSEQFF
-	TRBV29-1	-	TRBJ2-1	TGCAGCCAATGGACTTATTACAATGAGCAGTTCTTC	CSQWTYYNEQFF